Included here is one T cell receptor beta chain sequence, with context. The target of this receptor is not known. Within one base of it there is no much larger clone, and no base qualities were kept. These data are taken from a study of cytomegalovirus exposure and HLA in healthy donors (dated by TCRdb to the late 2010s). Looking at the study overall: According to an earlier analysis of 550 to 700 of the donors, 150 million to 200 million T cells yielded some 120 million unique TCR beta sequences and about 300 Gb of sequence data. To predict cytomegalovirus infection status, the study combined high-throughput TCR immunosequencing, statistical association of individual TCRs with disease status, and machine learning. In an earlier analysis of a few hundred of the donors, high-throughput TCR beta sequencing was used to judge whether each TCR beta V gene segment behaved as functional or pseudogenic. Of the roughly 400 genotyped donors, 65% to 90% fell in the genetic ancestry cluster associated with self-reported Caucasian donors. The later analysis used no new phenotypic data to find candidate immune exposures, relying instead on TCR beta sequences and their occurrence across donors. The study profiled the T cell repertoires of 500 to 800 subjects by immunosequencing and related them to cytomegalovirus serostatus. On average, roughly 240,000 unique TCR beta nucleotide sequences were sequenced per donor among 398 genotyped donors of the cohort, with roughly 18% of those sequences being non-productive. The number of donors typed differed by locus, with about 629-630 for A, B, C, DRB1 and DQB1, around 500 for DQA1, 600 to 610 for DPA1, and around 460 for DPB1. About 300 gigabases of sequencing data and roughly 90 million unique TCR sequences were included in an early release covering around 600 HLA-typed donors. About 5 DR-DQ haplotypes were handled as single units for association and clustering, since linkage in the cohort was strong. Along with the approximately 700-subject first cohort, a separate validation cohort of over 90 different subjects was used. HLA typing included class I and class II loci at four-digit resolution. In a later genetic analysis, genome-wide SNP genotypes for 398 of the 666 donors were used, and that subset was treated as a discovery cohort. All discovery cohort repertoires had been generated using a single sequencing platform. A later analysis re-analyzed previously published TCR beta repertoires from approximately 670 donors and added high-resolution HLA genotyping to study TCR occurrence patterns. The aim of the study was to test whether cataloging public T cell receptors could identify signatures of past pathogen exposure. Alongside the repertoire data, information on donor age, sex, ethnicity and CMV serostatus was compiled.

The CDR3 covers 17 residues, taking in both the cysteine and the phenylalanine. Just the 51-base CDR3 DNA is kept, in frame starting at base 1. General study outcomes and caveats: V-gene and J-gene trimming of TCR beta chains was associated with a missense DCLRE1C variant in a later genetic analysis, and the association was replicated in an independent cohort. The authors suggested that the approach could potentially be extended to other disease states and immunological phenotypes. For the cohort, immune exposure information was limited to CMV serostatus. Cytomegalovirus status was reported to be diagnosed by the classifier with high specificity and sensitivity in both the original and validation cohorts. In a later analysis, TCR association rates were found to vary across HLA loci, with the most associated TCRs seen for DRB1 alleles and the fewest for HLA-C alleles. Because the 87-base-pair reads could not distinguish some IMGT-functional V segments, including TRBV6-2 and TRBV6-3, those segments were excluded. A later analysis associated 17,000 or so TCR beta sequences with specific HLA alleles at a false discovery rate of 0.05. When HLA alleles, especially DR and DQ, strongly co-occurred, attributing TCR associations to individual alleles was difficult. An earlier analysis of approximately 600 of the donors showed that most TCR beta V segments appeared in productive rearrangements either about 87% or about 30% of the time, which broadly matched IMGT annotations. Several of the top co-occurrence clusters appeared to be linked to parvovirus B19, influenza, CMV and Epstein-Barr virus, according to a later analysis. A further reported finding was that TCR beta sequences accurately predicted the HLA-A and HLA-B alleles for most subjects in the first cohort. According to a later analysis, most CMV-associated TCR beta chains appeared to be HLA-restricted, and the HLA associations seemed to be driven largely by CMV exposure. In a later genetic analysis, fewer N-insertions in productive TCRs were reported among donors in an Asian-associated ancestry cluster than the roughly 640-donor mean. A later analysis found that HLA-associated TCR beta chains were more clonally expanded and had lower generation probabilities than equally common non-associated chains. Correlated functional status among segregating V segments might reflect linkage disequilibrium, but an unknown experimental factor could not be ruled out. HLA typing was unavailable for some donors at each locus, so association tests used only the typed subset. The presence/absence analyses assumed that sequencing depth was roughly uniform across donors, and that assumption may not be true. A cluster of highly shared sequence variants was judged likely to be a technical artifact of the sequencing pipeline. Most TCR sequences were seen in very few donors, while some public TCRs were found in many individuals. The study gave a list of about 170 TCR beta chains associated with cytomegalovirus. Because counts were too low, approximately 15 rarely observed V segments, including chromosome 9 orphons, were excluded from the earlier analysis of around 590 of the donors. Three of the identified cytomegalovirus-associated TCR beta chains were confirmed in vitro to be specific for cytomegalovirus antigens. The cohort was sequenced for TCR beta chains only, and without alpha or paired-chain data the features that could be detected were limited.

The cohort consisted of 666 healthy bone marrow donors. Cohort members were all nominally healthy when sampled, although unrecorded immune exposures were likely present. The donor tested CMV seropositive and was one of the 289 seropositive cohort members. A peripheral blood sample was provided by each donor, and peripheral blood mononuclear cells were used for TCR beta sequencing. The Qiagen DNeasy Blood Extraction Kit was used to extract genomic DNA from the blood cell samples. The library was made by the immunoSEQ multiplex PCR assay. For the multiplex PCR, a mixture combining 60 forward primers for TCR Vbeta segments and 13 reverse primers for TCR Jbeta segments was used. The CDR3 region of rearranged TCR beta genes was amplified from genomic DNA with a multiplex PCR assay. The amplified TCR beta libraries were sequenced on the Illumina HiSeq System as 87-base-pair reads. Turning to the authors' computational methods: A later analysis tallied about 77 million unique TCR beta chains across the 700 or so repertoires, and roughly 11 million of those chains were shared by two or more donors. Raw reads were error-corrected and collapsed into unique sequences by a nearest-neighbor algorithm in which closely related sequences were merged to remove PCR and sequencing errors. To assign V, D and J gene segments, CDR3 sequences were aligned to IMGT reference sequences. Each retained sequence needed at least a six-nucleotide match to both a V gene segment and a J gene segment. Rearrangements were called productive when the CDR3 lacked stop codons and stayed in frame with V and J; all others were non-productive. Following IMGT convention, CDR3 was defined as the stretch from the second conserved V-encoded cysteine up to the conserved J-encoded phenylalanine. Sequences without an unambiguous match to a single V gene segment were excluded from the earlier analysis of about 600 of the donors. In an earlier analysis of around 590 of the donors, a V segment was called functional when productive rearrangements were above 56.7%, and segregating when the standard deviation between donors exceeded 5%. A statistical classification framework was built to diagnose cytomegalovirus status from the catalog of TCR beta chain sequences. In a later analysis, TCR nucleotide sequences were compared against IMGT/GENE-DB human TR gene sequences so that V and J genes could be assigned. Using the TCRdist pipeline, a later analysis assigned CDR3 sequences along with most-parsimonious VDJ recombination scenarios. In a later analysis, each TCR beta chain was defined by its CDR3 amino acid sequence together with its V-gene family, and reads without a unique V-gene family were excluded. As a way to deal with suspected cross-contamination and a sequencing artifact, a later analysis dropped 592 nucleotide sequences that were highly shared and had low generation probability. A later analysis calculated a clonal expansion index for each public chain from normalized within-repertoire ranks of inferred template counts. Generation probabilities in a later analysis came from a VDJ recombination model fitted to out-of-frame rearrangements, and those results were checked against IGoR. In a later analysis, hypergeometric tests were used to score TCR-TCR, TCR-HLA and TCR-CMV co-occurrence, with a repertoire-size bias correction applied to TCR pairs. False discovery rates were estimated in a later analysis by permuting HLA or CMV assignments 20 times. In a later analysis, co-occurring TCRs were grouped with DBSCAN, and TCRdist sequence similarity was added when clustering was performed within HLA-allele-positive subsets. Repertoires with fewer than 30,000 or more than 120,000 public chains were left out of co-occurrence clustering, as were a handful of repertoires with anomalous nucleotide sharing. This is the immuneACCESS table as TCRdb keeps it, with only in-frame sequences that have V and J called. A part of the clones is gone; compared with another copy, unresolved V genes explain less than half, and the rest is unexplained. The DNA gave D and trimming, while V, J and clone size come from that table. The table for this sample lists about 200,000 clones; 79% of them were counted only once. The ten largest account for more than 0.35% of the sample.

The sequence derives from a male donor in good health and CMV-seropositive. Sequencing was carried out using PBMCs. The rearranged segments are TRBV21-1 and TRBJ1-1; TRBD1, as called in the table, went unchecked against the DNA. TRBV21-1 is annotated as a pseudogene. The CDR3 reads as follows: CASSKALSGTENTEAFF. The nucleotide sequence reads TGTGCCAGCAGCAAAGCCCTTTCCGGGACAGAGAACACTGAAGCTTTCTTT.